The clone carrying this T cell receptor (beta chain) was observed a few times. The CDR3 is made up of 14 amino acids. V shed 1 base and J shed 3 bases, with 7 bases lying between them. Looked up from germline, CDR1 is SQVTM and CDR2 is ANQGSEA. The sample originates from a study of patients and donors after allogeneic stem cell transplantation. TCRdb reprocessed the RT-PCR reads with MiXCR, giving one entry per CDR3 protein. The table lists around 2,500 distinct CDR3 sequences, about 7.5% of them singletons, with roughly a quarter in the top ten. The sequenced material came from blood, either unsorted or a sorted T cell fraction (not recorded which). The J gene is TRBJ2-6, the V gene TRBV29-1; D is uncertain. The TCR sequence derives from a human donor who was either an allogeneic HSCT recipient or a stem cell or donor lymphocyte infusion donor (not recorded which). It is not recorded whose cells these are; they may come from a transplant donor. The CDR3 bases are TGCAGCGTTGAAGGGGGTTATGGGGCCAACGTCCTGACTTTC. Its translation is CSVEGGYGANVLTF.